Sequencing of this T cell receptor (beta chain) was carried out in a study of blood T cells in healthy people across ages. A second PCR, run for about 7 to 11 cycles, used a sample-barcoded 5' primer plus a J-beta primer mix. TCRdb redid the calling of the 5' RACE reads with MiXCR, one entry per CDR3 protein. The sample contains roughly 1.9 million distinct CDR3 sequences, roughly two fifths of which appear only once. As for this clonotype: Its antigen is as yet unknown.

General observations from the study: Leaving the PBMCs unsorted stopped any conclusive comparison of naive versus antigen-experienced cells. As age increased, TCR beta diversity per million T cells fell in a roughly linear fashion.

Trimming shortened V by 3 bases and J by 4 bases, and 20 bases separated the two germline ends. The germline gives CDR1 SGDLS, CDR2 YYNGEE. This CDR3 has 17 amino acids. The chain is built from TRBV9 and TRBJ2-4, with D maybe TRBD2 (6 bases). The specimen was blood. This clonotype was obtained from a human donor in good health. This chain's CDR3 is CASSAAPTGGTKNIQYF. The DNA for the CDR3 is TGTGCCAGCAGCGCGGCTCCAACCGGGGGTACGAAAAACATTCAGTACTTC.